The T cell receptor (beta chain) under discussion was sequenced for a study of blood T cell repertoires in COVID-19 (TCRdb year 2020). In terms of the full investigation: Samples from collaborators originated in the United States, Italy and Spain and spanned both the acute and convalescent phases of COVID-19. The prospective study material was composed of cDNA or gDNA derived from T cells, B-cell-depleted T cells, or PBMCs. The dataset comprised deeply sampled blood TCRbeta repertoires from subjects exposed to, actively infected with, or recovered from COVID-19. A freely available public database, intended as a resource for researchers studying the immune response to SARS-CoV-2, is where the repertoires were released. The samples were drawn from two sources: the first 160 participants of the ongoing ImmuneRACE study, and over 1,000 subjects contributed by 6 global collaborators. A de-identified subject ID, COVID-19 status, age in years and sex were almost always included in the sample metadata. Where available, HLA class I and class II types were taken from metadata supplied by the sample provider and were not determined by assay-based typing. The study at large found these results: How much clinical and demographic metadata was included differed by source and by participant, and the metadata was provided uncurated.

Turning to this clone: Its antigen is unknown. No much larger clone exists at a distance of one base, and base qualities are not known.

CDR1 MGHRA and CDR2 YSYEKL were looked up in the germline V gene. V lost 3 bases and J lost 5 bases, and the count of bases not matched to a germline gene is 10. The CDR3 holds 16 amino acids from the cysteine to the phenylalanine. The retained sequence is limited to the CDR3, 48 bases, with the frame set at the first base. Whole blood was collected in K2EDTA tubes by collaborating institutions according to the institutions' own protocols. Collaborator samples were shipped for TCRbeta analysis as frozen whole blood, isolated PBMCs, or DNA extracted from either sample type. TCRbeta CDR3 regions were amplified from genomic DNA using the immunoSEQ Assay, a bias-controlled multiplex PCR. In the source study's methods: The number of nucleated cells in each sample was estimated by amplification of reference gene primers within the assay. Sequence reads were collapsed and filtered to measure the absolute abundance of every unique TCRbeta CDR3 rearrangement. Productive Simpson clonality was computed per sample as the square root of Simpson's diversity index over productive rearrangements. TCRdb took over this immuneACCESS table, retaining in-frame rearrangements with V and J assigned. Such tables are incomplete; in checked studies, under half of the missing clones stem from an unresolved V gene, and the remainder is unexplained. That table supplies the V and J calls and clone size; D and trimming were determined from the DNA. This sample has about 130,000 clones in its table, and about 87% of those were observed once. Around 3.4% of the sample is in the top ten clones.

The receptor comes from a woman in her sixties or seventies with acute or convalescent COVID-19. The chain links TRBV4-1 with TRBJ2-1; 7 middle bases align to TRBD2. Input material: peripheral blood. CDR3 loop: CASSHGSPSGNNEQFF. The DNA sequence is TGCGCCAGCAGCCATGGAAGTCCTAGCGGAAACAATGAGCAGTTCTTC.